This TCR beta chain was sequenced in a study of blood T cell repertoires in COVID-19. Background on the study: Sites in the United States, Italy and Spain provided acute and convalescent COVID-19 samples.

The germline gives CDR1 SGHAT, CDR2 FQNNGV. V was cut by 5 bases and J by 4 bases, with 18 bases left in between. The CDR3 has 16 amino acids. Libraries were prepared by immunoSEQ multiplex PCR; TCRdb keeps only in-frame clonotypes and omits some of them. This sample has 270,000 or so clones; about nine tenths occur once, and the top ten carry just under 0.95%. The sequencing input was peripheral blood. This clonotype originated in a woman between 40 and 50 years old who had recovered from COVID-19. The chain has TRBV11-2 and TRBJ2-1; possibly TRBD2 for D (5 bases). CDR3 amino acids: CASSPPGLTGYNEQFF. CDR3 DNA sequence: TGTGCCAGCAGCCCCCCGGGTCTAACGGGGTACAATGAGCAGTTCTTC.